These 26 T cell receptor beta chains came from one sample sequenced in a study of blood T cell repertoires in COVID-19. Clones were sequenced by immunoSEQ multiplex PCR, and TCRdb holds only the in-frame ones, with some missing. The sample lists approximately 200,000 clones; around 75% were seen once. The sequenced material came from peripheral blood. These TCRs come from a human donor in a cohort sampled during active COVID-19.

The rearrangement joins TRBV28 to TRBJ2-5; D is perhaps TRBD2 (7 bases). V lost 10 bases, J lost 5 bases, and 26 bases lay in between. The CDR3 consists of 16 residues. The germline V gene encodes CDR1 MDHEN and CDR2 SYDVKM. CDR3 bases: TGTGCCACCCACAGAGGGGGGCTAGCGGAGGTGGAGACCCAGTACTTC. Translation gives CATHRGGLAEVETQYF.

This chain connects TRBV19 to TRBJ1-4, with a tentative D call TRBD1 (5 bases). There are 16 residues in the CDR3. V lost 3 bases, J lost 1 base, and 12 bases lay in between. The germline CDR1 and CDR2 sequences are LNHDA and SQIVND (reference sequence). CDR3 sequence (DNA): TGTGCCAGTAGTATTGGGGACTCCAGAACTAATGAAAAACTGTTTTTT. Protein product: CASSIGDSRTNEKLFF.

This rearrangement joins TRBV29-1 to TRBJ1-2, with a tentative D call TRBD1 (6 bases). Germline V gene data show CDR1 as SQVTM and CDR2 as ANQGSEA. The V end was cut by 6 bases, the J end by 1 base, with 15 bases between. The CDR3 covers 14 residues. CDR3 sequence (DNA): TGCAGCGTGATACCCGGGACATTTAACTATGGCTACACCTTC. It specifies CSVIPGTFNYGYTF.

The rearrangement links TRBV18 to TRBJ2-5; D is unresolved. This CDR3 has 12 residues. The V end was cut by 3 bases, the J end by 5 bases, with 7 bases between. CDR1 is KGHSH, CDR2 LQKENI, per germline. CDR3 in amino acids: CASSPSPETQYF. The CDR3 nucleotides read TGTGCCAGCTCACCCAGTCCCGAGACCCAGTACTTC.

The chain links TRBV9 to TRBJ2-3; a weak D match, TRBD2 (7 bases). This CDR3 has 18 residues. In germline, CDR1 is SGDLS, CDR2 YYNGEE. Trimming cost V 0 bases and J 2 bases, with 19 bases left between them. The CDR3 is CASSVAPGGGTLTDTQYF. The DNA for the CDR3 is TGTGCCAGCAGCGTAGCCCCGGGGGGCGGGACGCTCACAGATACGCAGTATTTT.

This clone was seen a single time. This sequence joins TRBV6-4 and TRBJ2-1; 11 bases fit TRBD2. In germline, CDR1 is MRHNA, CDR2 SNTAGT. The length of the CDR3 is 16 residues. The trim removed 3 bases at V and 5 bases at J, leaving 6 bases unmatched. The CDR3 nucleotides read TGTGCCAGCAGTGAGTTTGGGACTAGCGGAAACAATGAGCAGTTCTTC. Its translation: CASSEFGTSGNNEQFF.

The chain couples TRBV6-6 to TRBJ1-5, with D hard to call. Germline V lookup: CDR1 MNHNY, CDR2 SVGAGI (reference sequence). With 11 bases removed from V and 3 bases from J, the gap between germline ends came to 11 bases. CDR3 length equals 12 residues. In nucleotides, the CDR3 is TGTGCCGGAGCGGCTACCAATCAGCCCCAGCATTTT. Protein product: CAGAATNQPQHF.

CDR3 nucleotide sequence: TGCAGTGCTAGTACCGTCTATAGCAATCAGCCCCAGCATTTT. As protein: CSASTVYSNQPQHF. The V call is TRBV20-1, the J call TRBJ1-5; D remains unclear. CDR1 and CDR2 (germline): DFQATT, SNEGSKA (reference sequence). V was pared by 3 bases and J by 0 bases, with 9 bases between. The CDR3 has 14 residues.

This chain joins TRBV27 and TRBJ1-1, with 10 bases fitting TRBD1. From germline, CDR1 is MNHEY and CDR2 SMNVEV (reference sequence). There are 14 residues in the CDR3. After removal of 4 bases from V and 4 bases from J, the junction contained 3 bases not matched to a gene. Written as DNA, the CDR3 is TGTGCCAGCAGTTCCGACAGGGGGCTCACTGAAGCTTTCTTT. Protein product: CASSSDRGLTEAFF.

V and J are TRBV6-2 or TRBV6-3 and TRBJ1-2; 8 positions agree with TRBD1. The V gene's germline CDR1 is MNHEY and CDR2 SVGEGT. This CDR3 region has 17 residues. The ends lost 0 bases at V and 1 base at J; junction bases unmatched: 7. The DNA of the CDR3 is TGTGCCAGCAGTTACTCCGGGACAGGCGCATTTAACTATGGCTACACCTTC. Its protein product is CASSYSGTGAFNYGYTF.

V and J are TRBV27 and TRBJ2-7; tentatively, D is TRBD2 (6 bases). The CDR3 extends over 13 amino acids. The germline CDR1 and CDR2 sequences are MNHEY and SMNVEV (reference sequence). V was cut by 5 bases and J by 1 base, with 9 bases left in between. CDR3 bases: TGTGCCAGCAGTCGGGGGAGGTCCTACGAGCAGTACTTC. It specifies CASSRGRSYEQYF.

The rearrangement joins TRBV10-3 to TRBJ2-1; D gene uncertain. This CDR3 spans 12 amino acids. CDR1 and CDR2 from the germline V gene are ENHRY and SYGVKD. Deletions cut 0 bases from V and 6 bases from J, with 3 bases between. CDR3 amino acids: CAISESSNEQFF. The CDR3 DNA follows: TGTGCCATCAGTGAGTCGAGCAATGAGCAGTTCTTC.

The chain recombines TRBV2 with TRBJ1-2; 10 bases are shared with TRBD1. After removal of 8 bases from V and 6 bases from J, the junction contained 3 bases not matched to a gene. Germline V gives CDR1 SNHLY, CDR2 FYNNEI. The length of the CDR3 is 12 residues. DNA of the CDR3: TGTGCCAGCGCGACAGGGGGCAATGGCTACACCTTC. Translation: CASATGGNGYTF.

This chain connects TRBV4-1 to TRBJ2-5; 8 bases align to TRBD2. V trimming: 1 base; J trimming: 3 bases; junction bases outside the gene matches: 10. Germline CDR1 is MGHRA and CDR2 is YSYEKL. The CDR3 has 17 residues. CDR3 in DNA: TGCGCCAGCAGCCAAGGAACGGAAGTTAGCGGGAAAGAGACCCAGTACTTC. Amino acid sequence: CASSQGTEVSGKETQYF.

V gene TRBV5-6 combines with J gene TRBJ1-5, with 9 positions matching TRBD1. With V trimmed by 1 base and J by 7 bases, 3 bases remained unmatched. This CDR3 comprises 14 residues. Germline V gene lookup returns CDR1 SGHDT and CDR2 YYEEEE. The CDR3 region has the DNA TGTGCCAGCAGCTTGTGGGACAGGGAACAGCCCCAGCATTTT. This translates into CASSLWDREQPQHF.

V is TRBV19 and J is TRBJ2-7, with D tentatively TRBD2 (5 bases). The germline gives CDR1 LNHDA, CDR2 SQIVND (reference sequence). This CDR3 comprises 15 residues. V was cut by 6 bases and J by 5 bases, with 20 bases left in between. The CDR3, as DNA: TGTGCCAGTAGCGTTCTTAGGACTCACTCGGACGAGCAGTACTTC. Protein: CASSVLRTHSDEQYF.

The gene calls are TRBV30 and TRBJ2-7, with D possibly matching TRBD2 (5 bases). Germline loops: CDR1 GTSNPN, CDR2 SVGIG (reference sequence). This CDR3 comprises 13 residues. The ends were cut back, 3 bases at V and 3 bases at J, with 12 bases in the middle. In nucleotides, the CDR3 is TGTGCCTGGAGCAGAGGGATCAACTACGAGCAGTACTTC. It is translated as CAWSRGINYEQYF.

CDR3 region: CASSPQGVGELFF. DNA of the CDR3: TGCGCCAGCAGCCCACAGGGGGTTGGGGAGCTGTTTTTT. V is TRBV5-1 and J is TRBJ2-2; 8 positions agree with TRBD1. V shed 4 bases, J shed 8 bases, and the junction held 4 bases outside the gene matches. The CDR3 sequence is 13 residues long. CDR1 is SGHRS and CDR2 is YFSETQ in the germline V gene.

The V and J genes are TRBV27 and TRBJ1-1; D gene unclear. CDR1 is MNHEY, CDR2 SMNVEV, per germline (reference sequence). The V end was cut by 2 bases, the J end by 4 bases, with 11 bases between. There are 14 residues in the CDR3. The CDR3, as DNA: TGTGCCAGCAGTTTAAATGGCGGCAGCACTGAAGCTTTCTTT. Protein product: CASSLNGGSTEAFF.

The chain uses TRBV27 and TRBJ2-7; 14 bases are shared with TRBD2. J lost 7 bases, V lost 5 bases, and 19 bases had no gene match. From germline, CDR1 is MNHEY and CDR2 SMNVEV (reference sequence). The CDR3 covers 19 residues. CDR3 nucleotides: TGTGCCAGCAGTCCATACCGACCGGGACTAGCGGGAGAGCAAAGAGAGCAGTACTTC. This encodes CASSPYRPGLAGEQREQYF.

This chain uses TRBV2 with TRBJ2-7; 12 bases are shared with TRBD2. The CDR3 consists of 15 residues. Per the germline V gene, CDR1 is SNHLY and CDR2 is FYNNEI. V dropped 6 bases and J dropped 4; count of bases not matched to a gene: 7. The CDR3 coding sequence is TGTGCCAGCAGGGGAGGACTAGCGGGGAGTTACGAGCAGTACTTC. Translated: CASRGGLAGSYEQYF.

V is TRBV3-1 (or the pseudogene TRBV3-2) and J is TRBJ1-3; TRBD1 agrees at 7 bases. V shed 3 bases and J 3 bases; nucleotides not matched to a gene: 5. CDR1 and CDR2 (germline): LGHDT, YNNKEL (reference sequence). The CDR3 length is 15 residues. The CDR3 spells CASSQRTGIGNTIYF. In DNA form, the CDR3 reads TGTGCCAGCAGCCAGCGGACAGGAATTGGAAACACCATATATTTT.

The chain is built from TRBV30 and TRBJ1-2; D gene uncertain. Germline loops: CDR1 GTSNPN, CDR2 SVGIG (reference sequence). Trimming removed 2 bases at V and 1 base at J, with 8 bases between. The CDR3 covers 13 residues. The CDR3 sequence is CAWSPGGNYGYTF. CDR3 DNA sequence: TGTGCCTGGAGTCCCGGTGGTAACTATGGCTACACCTTC.

This clone was detected a few times. This chain connects TRBV7-3 to TRBJ1-2; no clear D gene. The V end lost 4 bases, the J end lost 4 bases, and 13 bases lay between the germline ends. CDR1 is SGHTA and CDR2 is FQGTGA in the germline V gene. The CDR3 sequence is 14 residues long. The CDR3 region is CASSSGSGGYGYTF. The CDR3 DNA reads TGTGCCAGCAGCTCGGGATCCGGAGGCTATGGCTACACCTTC.

J is TRBJ2-7 and V is TRBV3-1 (or the pseudogene TRBV3-2); perhaps TRBD2 as D (6 bases). This CDR3 comprises 14 residues. Germline V gives CDR1 LGHDT, CDR2 YNNKEL (reference sequence). With 3 bases removed from V and 7 bases from J, the gap between germline ends came to 16 bases. The CDR3 DNA sequence: TGTGCCAGCAGCCACTTAGGGACTCCTGTAGAGCAGTACTTC. Translating it yields CASSHLGTPVEQYF.

The gene calls are TRBV6-1 and TRBJ1-5, with 8 bases fitting TRBD1. CDR3 length equals 17 residues. Germline CDR1 and CDR2: MNHNS and SASEGT. The ends lost 0 bases at V and 6 bases at J; junction bases unmatched: 10. The CDR3 spells CASSEALGTGGAQPQHF. CDR3 coding DNA: TGTGCCAGCAGTGAAGCGTTGGGAACAGGGGGGGCTCAGCCCCAGCATTTT.